A single sample is the source of the 32 T cell receptor beta chains below, sequenced in a study of T cell repertoires in cytomegalovirus infection. TCRdb reprocessed the reads via MiXCR and lists one record per CDR3 protein. This table holds a few hundred thousand distinct CDR3 sequences, 17% found once. Sequencing was done on a sample of PBMCs. The receptor set was obtained from a human donor in good health (CMV status not recorded). Some clones in this sample may be carry-over from other donors' samples.

The rearrangement uses TRBV12-3 or TRBV12-4 and TRBJ1-3, with a weak D call TRBD1 (6 bases). This CDR3 has 19 residues. Trimming removed 4 bases at V and 7 bases at J, with 29 bases between. CDR3 coding DNA: TGTGCCAGCAGTTCACACCCCGGGGGCCGGGACCATTTTCTTAACACCATATATTTT. This encodes CASSSHPGGRDHFLNTIYF.

This clonotype was seen ten or more times. The gene calls are TRBV7-9 and TRBJ1-3; TRBD1 is a possible D gene (6 bases). Germline V gene sequence: CDR1 SEHNR, CDR2 FQNEAQ (reference sequence). With 5 bases removed from V and 2 bases from J, the gap between germline ends came to 13 bases. CDR3 length equals 15 residues. The CDR3 coding sequence is TGTGCCAGCAGCCCGTCAGGGGAGGCTGGAAACACCATATATTTT. Translating gives CASSPSGEAGNTIYF.

This clonotype was recorded a few times. Written as DNA, the CDR3 is TGTGCCAGCAGTCATCCGAGGGGGGGCGGCTATGGCTACACCTTC. Translated, it gives CASSHPRGGGYGYTF. This chain links TRBV12-3 or TRBV12-4 with TRBJ1-2, with D perhaps TRBD1 (6 bases). The CDR3 is made up of 15 amino acids. V lost 5 bases and J lost 4, with 17 bases in between.

This clonotype was seen ten or more times. V and J are TRBV29-1 and TRBJ2-7; D perhaps matches TRBD1 (7 bases). CDR3 size: 12 residues. The V end lost 2 bases, the J end lost 3 bases, and 8 bases lay between the germline ends. Germline CDR1 reads SQVTM; CDR2 reads ANQGSEA. The CDR3: CSVEQGGYEQYF. The DNA of the CDR3 is TGCAGCGTTGAACAGGGGGGCTACGAGCAGTACTTC.

This clonotype showed up just a few times. This sequence joins TRBV18 and TRBJ1-5, with D possibly matching TRBD1 (6 bases). Germline-derived CDR1 and CDR2 are KGHSH and LQKENI. The CDR3 has 15 residues. The V end lost 2 bases, the J end lost 7 bases, and 15 bases lay between the germline ends. DNA for the CDR3: TGTGCCAGCTCACCAGGGGGCCAGGAAAAACAGCCCCAGCATTTT. It codes for CASSPGGQEKQPQHF. Full variable domain (rest looked up from reference TRBV18 and TRBJ1-5): NAGVMQNPRHLVRRRGQEARLRCSPMKGHSHVYWYRQLPEEGLKFMVYLQKENIIDESGMPKERFSAEFPKEGPSILRIQQVVRGDSAAYFCASSPGGQEKQPQHFGDGTRLSIL.

At least ten counts were recorded for this clonotype. The chain has TRBV7-2 and TRBJ2-3; TRBD2 matches 14 bases. V trimming: 3 bases; J trimming: 0 bases; junction bases outside the gene matches: 8. The CDR3 loop spans 19 amino acids. Looked up from germline, CDR1 is SGHTA and CDR2 is FQGNSA. CDR3 bases: TGTGCCAGCAGCTTCCCGAGACTAGCGGGGGGGGGGAGCACAGATACGCAGTATTTT. Amino acids: CASSFPRLAGGGSTDTQYF.

This chain links TRBV7-9 with TRBJ1-2, with 10 bases identical to TRBD1. The V gene end was trimmed by 5 bases and the J gene end by 9 bases; junction bases not matched to a gene: 6. Per the germline V gene, CDR1 is SEHNR and CDR2 is FQNEAQ (reference sequence). CDR3 length: 13 amino acids. DNA of the CDR3: TGTGCCAGCAGCAGGACAGGGGGTTCGAGCTACACCTTC. Amino acids: CASSRTGGSSYTF.

The chain carries TRBV7-9 and TRBJ1-1; a weak D match, TRBD1 (6 bases). The germline V and J ends were trimmed by 3 bases and 1 base, with 9 bases remaining between them. Germline-derived CDR1 and CDR2 are SEHNR and FQNEAQ (reference sequence). The CDR3 is 14 amino acids. The DNA of the CDR3 is TGTGCCAGCAGCTTCCAACAGGGGAACACTGAAGCTTTCTTT. Amino acids: CASSFQQGNTEAFF. The full variable domain, rest sourced from reference TRBV7-9 and TRBJ1-1, is DTGVSQNPRHKITKRGQNVTFRCDPISEHNRLYWYRQTLGQGPEFLTYFQNEAQLEKSRLLSDRFSAERPKGSFSTLEIQRTEQGDSAMYLCASSFQQGNTEAFFGQGTRLTVV.

In its sample, this clonotype was seen a few times. The genes are TRBV20-1 and TRBJ1-2, with a tentative D call TRBD1 (5 bases). CDR1 and CDR2 (germline): DFQATT, SNEGSKA (reference sequence). This CDR3 spans 15 amino acids. Trimming cost V 6 bases and J 6 bases, with 23 bases left between them. CDR3 in amino acids: CSAPRGEWLKDGYTF. In DNA, the CDR3 is TGCAGTGCACCCCGGGGCGAGTGGCTTAAGGATGGCTACACCTTC.

This clonotype was observed at least ten times. The chain carries TRBV7-2 and TRBJ2-5, with no clear D. The V gene lost 7 bases and the J gene lost 2 bases, with 11 bases spanning the gap. The germline V gene has CDR1 SGHTA and CDR2 FQGNSA. The CDR3 runs 13 residues. The CDR3 DNA reads TGTGCCAGCAATCCCGTGCCTCAAGAGACCCAGTACTTC. It specifies CASNPVPQETQYF.

This clonotype was seen a few times. This chain links TRBV12-3 or TRBV12-4 with TRBJ2-7; the match to TRBD1 covers 9 bases. The junction had 7 bases not matched to a gene; V was cut back by 8 bases and J by 5 bases. CDR3 length: 13 residues. The CDR3: CASGGTGLNEQYF. In nucleotides, the CDR3 is TGTGCCAGCGGAGGGACAGGGTTGAACGAGCAGTACTTC.

This chain joins TRBV28 and TRBJ1-4; 8 bases align to TRBD1. Germline-derived CDR1 and CDR2 are MDHEN and SYDVKM. With V trimmed by 5 bases and J by 8 bases, 10 bases remained unmatched. The CDR3 runs 15 residues. In DNA, the CDR3 is TGTGCCAGCAGTCCCTCAGGGGGCGTTTCGGAAAAACTGTTTTTT. Translation gives CASSPSGGVSEKLFF.

The V and J genes are TRBV29-1 and TRBJ2-5, with 11 bases identical to TRBD1. Trimming removed 3 bases from V and 4 bases from J; junction bases left unmatched: 4. CDR1 SQVTM and CDR2 ANQGSEA come from the germline V gene. The CDR3 totals 14 residues. The CDR3 protein is CSVDRTGGRETQYF. Written as DNA, the CDR3 is TGCAGCGTTGATAGGACAGGGGGCAGAGAGACCCAGTACTTC.

This clonotype was seen repeatedly, ten times or more. The chain joins TRBV7-3 to TRBJ2-5; 10 bases are shared with TRBD2. V lost 0 bases, J lost 2 bases, and 9 bases stayed unmatched. This CDR3 is built from 18 residues. The germline V gene has CDR1 SGHTA and CDR2 FQGTGA. As DNA, the CDR3 is TGTGCCAGCAGCTTAACGGGGGTAGCGGGGGGTCCTCAAGAGACCCAGTACTTC. Translating gives CASSLTGVAGGPQETQYF. The full variable domain, its missing parts supplied by reference TRBV7-3 and TRBJ2-5, is GAGVSQTPSNKVTEKGKYVELRCDPISGHTALYWYRQSLGQGPEFLIYFQGTGAADDSGLPNDRFFAVRPEGSVSTLKIQRTERGDSAVYLCASSLTGVAGGPQETQYFGPGTRLLVL.

In its sample, this clonotype was seen a few times. The gene calls are TRBV5-1 and TRBJ2-7; D tentatively fits TRBD1 or TRBD2 (5 bases each). Germline assignment: CDR1 SGHRS and CDR2 YFSETQ. Trimming pared 2 bases from V and 3 bases from J, leaving 18 bases between. CDR3 size: 16 residues. The CDR3 loop is CASSLPTGTAVYEQYF. CDR3 DNA: TGCGCCAGCAGCTTACCAACCGGGACGGCAGTCTACGAGCAGTACTTC.

This clonotype was counted many times. CDR3 bases: TGTGCCAGTAGTGTTACCGGGACAGGGGTTTGGCATGAGCAGTTCTTC. It is translated as CASSVTGTGVWHEQFF. The gene calls are TRBV19 and TRBJ2-1; 10 bases match TRBD1. V lost 5 bases to trimming and J lost 8 bases; unmatched junction nucleotides: 12. This CDR3 is built from 16 residues. Germline lookup yields CDR1 LNHDA and CDR2 SQIVND (reference sequence).

This clonotype was found a few times. The rearrangement uses TRBV5-1 and TRBJ2-7; 7 positions agree with TRBD1. Germline CDR1 and CDR2: SGHRS and YFSETQ. V lost 6 bases, J lost 3 bases, and 12 bases stayed unmatched. The CDR3 is made up of 15 amino acids. The CDR3 loop is CASTLLTGQYYEQYF. As DNA, the CDR3 is TGCGCCAGCACCTTACTGACAGGGCAATACTACGAGCAGTACTTC. The full variable domain, in which reference TRBV5-1 and TRBJ2-7 provide the parts outside the CDR3, is KAGVTQTPRYLIKTRGQQVTLSCSPISGHRSVSWYQQTPGQGLQFLFEYFSETQRNKGNFPGRFSGRQFSNSRSEMNVSTLELGDSALYLCASTLLTGQYYEQYFGPGTRLTVT.

This clonotype showed up many times. The V call is TRBV7-2, the J call TRBJ2-3, with 9 bases matching TRBD2. Trimming removed 5 bases from V and 4 bases from J; junction bases left unmatched: 4. The germline V gene has CDR1 SGHTA and CDR2 FQGNSA. CDR3 length equals 14 residues. The CDR3 region is CASSRGGAADTQYF. The DNA of the CDR3 is TGTGCCAGCAGCCGCGGGGGGGCGGCAGATACGCAGTATTTT.

In this sample, this clonotype turned up a few times. Written as DNA, the CDR3 is TGTGCCAGCAGCTTAGAAGCGGGTAGCACAGATACGCAGTATTTT. This translates into CASSLEAGSTDTQYF. This chain uses TRBV7-2 with TRBJ2-3, with D perhaps matching TRBD2 (6 bases). The CDR3 has 15 residues. Germline V gene lookup returns CDR1 SGHTA and CDR2 FQGNSA. Between the trimmed V and J ends, which lost 1 base and 0 bases, there was a span of 8 bases.

CDR3: CATSDPYTDTQYF. The CDR3 nucleotides are TGTGCCACCAGTGATCCGTACACAGATACGCAGTATTTT. The chain joins TRBV24-1 to TRBJ2-3; D unresolved. V gave up 3 bases and J gave up 2 bases, with 5 bases separating them. There are 13 residues in the CDR3. CDR1 and CDR2 (germline): KGHDR, SFDVKD.

A few counts support this clonotype. The chain is built from TRBV19 and TRBJ2-7, with TRBD1 matching over 8 bases. V gave up 3 bases and J gave up 3 bases; unmatched junction bases: 7. The CDR3 runs to 15 residues. The germline V gene has CDR1 LNHDA and CDR2 SQIVND (reference sequence). Here the CDR3 reads CASSMSQGALYEQYF. The DNA of the CDR3 is TGTGCCAGTAGTATGTCCCAGGGGGCGCTCTACGAGCAGTACTTC.

The table lists this clonotype with many counts. The gene calls are TRBV7-2 and TRBJ1-6; no clear D. This CDR3 spans 17 amino acids. Trimming cost V 1 base and J 9 bases, with 19 bases left between them. Germline CDR1 reads SGHTA; CDR2 reads FQGNSA. DNA of the CDR3: TGTGCCAGCAGCTTAGTAGGACTCCCCGTGACCGGTTCACCCCTCCACTTT. Protein sequence: CASSLVGLPVTGSPLHF.

This chain links TRBV6-6 with TRBJ1-5, with 7 bases that match TRBD1. V gave up 4 bases and J gave up 8 bases; unmatched junction bases: 5. CDR1 MNHNY and CDR2 SVGAGI come from the germline V gene (reference sequence). The CDR3 runs 13 residues. As DNA, the CDR3 is TGTGCCAGCAGTTCACAGGGGTCTGAGCCCCAGCATTTT. It yields the protein CASSSQGSEPQHF.

This clonotype was picked up a small number of times. The genes are TRBV20-1 and TRBJ1-1, with a possible D match to TRBD1 (6 bases). The CDR3 has 12 amino acids. V was trimmed by 6 bases and J by 4 bases, leaving 12 bases between them. Germline V gives CDR1 DFQATT, CDR2 SNEGSKA (reference sequence). The CDR3 region is CSAFRGVTEAFF. CDR3 DNA: TGCAGTGCCTTTAGGGGGGTCACTGAAGCTTTCTTT.

The chain links TRBV20-1 to TRBJ2-3; D gene uncertain. Germline CDR1 DFQATT, CDR2 SNEGSKA (reference sequence). The CDR3 runs 13 residues. Trimming took 3 bases from V and 5 from J, leaving 12 bases between them. CDR3 amino acids: CSARGMAIDTQYF. In DNA form, the CDR3 reads TGCAGTGCTAGGGGCATGGCAATAGATACGCAGTATTTT.

This clonotype was counted ten times or more. For the CDR3, the DNA is TGTGCCAGCAGCTCTATGACTTTTACTGGGGCCAACGTCCTGACTTTC. This encodes CASSSMTFTGANVLTF. The chain employs TRBV7-8 and TRBJ2-6; D gene ambiguous. The germline V gene encodes CDR1 SGHVS and CDR2 FQNEAQ. Trimming shortened V by 4 bases and J by 2 bases, and 12 bases separated the two germline ends. CDR3 length: 16 amino acids.

The chain's CDR3 is CANRTGGSQALPQHF. DNA of the CDR3: TGTGCCAACCGGACAGGGGGCTCGCAAGCTCTACCCCAGCATTTT. The V call is TRBV10-3, the J call TRBJ1-5, with 11 bases aligning to TRBD1. The CDR3 covers 15 residues. Germline V gene lookup returns CDR1 ENHRY and CDR2 SYGVKD. V shed 10 bases, J shed 10 bases, and the junction held 15 bases outside the gene matches.

This clonotype was seen many times. The chain carries TRBV7-2 and TRBJ1-1, with no clear D. CDR1 and CDR2 from the germline V gene are SGHTA and FQGNSA. Trimming cost V 3 bases and J 1 base, with 6 bases left between them. This CDR3 is 13 amino acids long. The CDR3 here is CASSFPRNTEAFF. In DNA form, the CDR3 reads TGTGCCAGCAGCTTCCCCCGGAACACTGAAGCTTTCTTT.

The chain has TRBV14 and TRBJ2-5; D unclear. This CDR3 has 18 amino acids. V was trimmed by 1 base and J by 2 bases, leaving 20 bases between them. Germline CDR1 is SGHDN and CDR2 is FVKESK. The CDR3 sequence is CASSQAATKKVVQETQYF. The CDR3 nucleotides read TGTGCCAGCAGCCAAGCTGCGACGAAAAAGGTTGTTCAAGAGACCCAGTACTTC.

At least ten counts were recorded for this clonotype. The chain combines TRBV7-2 with TRBJ2-5; no reliable D call. The ends were cut back, 3 bases at V and 4 bases at J, with 9 bases in the middle. This CDR3 has 13 residues. Germline V CDR1 and CDR2: SGHTA, FQGNSA. The CDR3 coding sequence is TGTGCCAGCAGCTTTCCGGGTTCAGAGACCCAGTACTTC. Its protein is CASSFPGSETQYF.

In its sample, this clonotype was seen many times. This chain joins TRBV7-3 and TRBJ2-2; D is ambiguous. CDR1 is SGHTA and CDR2 is FQGTGA in the germline V gene. The V end lost 7 bases, the J end lost 0 bases, and 6 bases lay between the germline ends. The CDR3 contains 13 residues. CDR3 in amino acids: CASTSSNTGELFF. The CDR3, as DNA: TGTGCCAGCACCTCCTCGAACACCGGGGAGCTGTTTTTT. Full variable domain (remainder filled in from reference TRBV7-3 and TRBJ2-2): GAGVSQTPSNKVTEKGKYVELRCDPISGHTALYWYRQSLGQGPEFLIYFQGTGAADDSGLPNDRFFAVRPEGSVSTLKIQRTERGDSAVYLCASTSSNTGELFFGEGSRLTVL.

This chain connects TRBV20-1 to TRBJ2-7; D possibly matches TRBD1 or TRBD2 (5 bases each). Germline CDR1 DFQATT, CDR2 SNEGSKA (reference sequence). The CDR3 is 14 residues long. V lost 3 bases, J lost 12 bases, and 24 bases lay in between. In nucleotides, the CDR3 is TGCAGTGCTAGTTCCGGGACGGACTCCGTTTGGGGGTACTTC. This codes for CSASSGTDSVWGYF.